The 17 T cell receptor beta chains given below trace back to one sample, sequenced in a study of type 1 and type 2 diabetes patients. The PCR template was genomic DNA. Amplification of the beta chain CDR3 used 30 forward and 13 reverse multiplex primers. TCRdb passed the multiplex PCR reads through MiXCR, listing each CDR3 protein once. Among fewer than 350,000 distinct CDR3 sequences listed, 47% were seen once. Sequencing was performed on peripheral blood mononuclear cells (PBMCs). These receptors all come from a man aged 18-30 years with type 2 diabetes.

J is TRBJ2-5 and V is TRBV10-3; D ambiguous. V was cut by 5 bases and J by 4 bases, with 8 bases left in between. CDR1 and CDR2 from the germline V gene are ENHRY and SYGVKD. The CDR3 is made up of 12 amino acids. The CDR3 DNA reads as TGTGCCATCAGTTTGTTGGGAGAGACCCAGTACTTC. Translating it yields CAISLLGETQYF.

V is TRBV7-2 and J is TRBJ2-2, with 11 bases aligning to TRBD1. The CDR3 is 18 amino acids. CDR1 and CDR2 from the germline V gene are SGHTA and FQGNSA. V lost 4 bases to trimming and J lost 3 bases; unmatched junction nucleotides: 10. The CDR3 bases are TGTGCCAGCAGCTCTGCCGGGACAGGGGGTCGGTACACCGGGGAGCTGTTTTTT. Encoded protein: CASSSAGTGGRYTGELFF.

Notes on this clonotype: Since a much larger clone is just one base distant, this may be a read error. The chain is built from TRBV18 and TRBJ2-7, with 12 bases aligning to TRBD1. The germline gives CDR1 KGHSH, CDR2 LQKENI. CDR3 size: 14 residues. DNA of the CDR3: TGTGCCAGCTCACCGGGACAGGGGGCCTACGAGCGGTACTTC. It translates to CASSPGQGAYERYF.

This clonotype was seen a few times. V and J are TRBV20-1 and TRBJ2-7; 7 bases fit TRBD1. Germline assignment: CDR1 DFQATT and CDR2 SNEGSKA (reference sequence). The length of the CDR3 is 12 residues. The CDR3 region has the DNA TGCAGCGCAAAGACAGGGTCCTACGAGCAGTACTTC. It specifies CSAKTGSYEQYF.

The CDR3 loop is CAWSQDRGNQPQHF. The CDR3 nucleotides read TGTGCCTGGAGTCAGGACAGGGGTAACCAGCCCCAGCATTTT. The genes are TRBV30 and TRBJ1-5, with 9 nucleotides matching TRBD1. CDR1 GTSNPN and CDR2 SVGIG come from the germline V gene (reference sequence). The CDR3 sequence is 14 residues long. The ends lost 2 bases at V and 7 bases at J; junction bases unmatched: 6. Looking up the rest from reference TRBV30 and TRBJ1-5 gives the full variable domain: SQTIHQWPATLVQPVGSPLSLECTVEGTSNPNLYWYRQAAGRGLQLLFYSVGIGQISSEVPQNLSASRPQDRQFILSSKKLLLSDSGFYLCAWSQDRGNQPQHFGDGTRLSIL.

The rearrangement links TRBV30 to TRBJ2-5; perhaps TRBD2 as D (5 bases). The CDR3 is 13 residues long. With 4 bases removed from V and 1 base from J, the gap between germline ends came to 10 bases. CDR1 is GTSNPN and CDR2 is SVGIG in the germline V gene (reference sequence). CDR3 nucleotides: TGTGCCTGGACCCCCGGGATCCAAGAGACCCAGTACTTC. Amino acid sequence: CAWTPGIQETQYF. Complete variable domain (other parts from reference TRBV30 and TRBJ2-5): SQTIHQWPATLVQPVGSPLSLECTVEGTSNPNLYWYRQAAGRGLQLLFYSVGIGQISSEVPQNLSASRPQDRQFILSSKKLLLSDSGFYLCAWTPGIQETQYFGPGTRLLVL.

This rearrangement joins TRBV5-6 to TRBJ1-2, with TRBD1 as a possible D gene (5 bases). There are 14 residues in the CDR3. The V end was cut by 3 bases, the J end by 4 bases, with 13 bases between. Germline V gene data show CDR1 as SGHDT and CDR2 as YYEEEE. CDR3 amino acids: CASSWMTEPYGYTF. CDR3 nucleotide sequence: TGTGCCAGCAGCTGGATGACAGAGCCCTATGGCTACACCTTC. Based on the CDR3 plus reference TRBV5-6 and TRBJ1-2, the full variable domain is DAGVTQSPTHLIKTRGQQVTLRCSPKSGHDTVSWYQQALGQGPQFIFQYYEEEERQRGNFPDRFSGHQFPNYSSELNVNALLLGDSALYLCASSWMTEPYGYTFGSGTRLTVV.

This clonotype was seen a handful of times. This chain joins TRBV9 and TRBJ1-2, with D tentatively TRBD1 (6 bases). Germline CDR1 reads SGDLS; CDR2 reads YYNGEE. The CDR3 is made up of 15 amino acids. The V and J ends lost 3 bases and 2 bases respectively, with 14 bases between them. CDR3 sequence reads: CASSEARQANYGYTF. The CDR3 DNA is TGTGCCAGCAGCGAGGCCAGACAGGCAAACTATGGCTACACCTTC.

The chain employs TRBV5-1 and TRBJ2-5, with 7 bases that match TRBD1. The CDR3 runs 15 residues. Germline CDR1 and CDR2: SGHRS and YFSETQ. After removal of 4 bases from V and 2 bases from J, the junction contained 8 bases not matched to a gene. CDR3 amino acids: CASSRTGQTQETQYF. The CDR3 DNA is TGCGCCAGCAGCCGGACAGGTCAGACACAAGAGACCCAGTACTTC. The entire variable domain, with the rest obtained from reference TRBV5-1 and TRBJ2-5, is as follows: KAGVTQTPRYLIKTRGQQVTLSCSPISGHRSVSWYQQTPGQGLQFLFEYFSETQRNKGNFPGRFSGRQFSNSRSEMNVSTLELGDSALYLCASSRTGQTQETQYFGPGTRLLVL.

The chain is built from TRBV30 and TRBJ2-7; D is unresolved. Deletions cut 5 bases from V and 2 bases from J, with 10 bases between. This CDR3 has 12 residues. CDR1 is GTSNPN and CDR2 is SVGIG in the germline V gene (reference sequence). CDR3 loop: CAWGALTYEQYF. As DNA, the CDR3 is TGTGCCTGGGGAGCACTCACCTACGAGCAGTACTTC.

The rearrangement links TRBV12-3 or TRBV12-4 to TRBJ1-2; D is uncertain. This CDR3 is built from 12 residues. Trimming took off 3 bases at V and 6 bases at J, with 8 bases between the two ends. CDR3: CASSLGSHGYTF. In DNA, the CDR3 is TGTGCCAGCAGTTTGGGTAGTCATGGCTACACCTTC.

The CDR3 loop reads CASPGGDTQYF. The CDR3 coding sequence is TGTGCCAGTCCCGGAGGAGATACGCAGTATTTT. The V gene is TRBV7-2, the J gene TRBJ2-3; TRBD2 might be the D (5 bases). The CDR3 extends over 11 amino acids. Trimming cost V 9 bases and J 5 bases, with 9 bases left between them. CDR1 and CDR2 (germline): SGHTA, FQGNSA.

V gene TRBV12-3 or TRBV12-4 combines with J gene TRBJ2-3; D is unclear. CDR3 size: 13 residues. V lost 7 bases, J lost 3 bases, and 11 bases lay in between. The CDR3 DNA follows: TGTGCCAGCAAGGTCTCCCCGACAGATACGCAGTATTTT. Its protein is CASKVSPTDTQYF.

Concerning this clonotype: Relative to the germline gene, one junction end is altered; a read error may explain this. The CDR3 DNA sequence: TGTGCCAGCAGCTTTAACAGGGAAGAGCTGTTCTTT. Translating gives CASSFNREELFF. The V and J genes are TRBV7-3 and TRBJ2-2; TRBD1 is a possible D gene (6 bases). The CDR3 runs 12 residues. Germline CDR1 reads SGHTA; CDR2 reads FQGTGA.

This clonotype was seen a few times. The chain carries TRBV7-2 and TRBJ1-5, with D uncertain. In germline, CDR1 is SGHTA, CDR2 FQGNSA. The V end lost 6 bases, the J end lost 0 bases, and 12 bases lay between the germline ends. The CDR3 spans 15 residues. The CDR3 DNA is TGTGCCAGCAGTCGCCACTTAAGTAGCAATCAGCCCCAGCATTTT. It yields the protein CASSRHLSSNQPQHF.

The chain combines TRBV5-1 with TRBJ2-5; D possibly uses TRBD1 or TRBD2 (6 bases each). The CDR3 sequence is 16 residues long. CDR1 and CDR2 from the germline V gene are SGHRS and YFSETQ. Trimming removed 4 bases at V and 4 bases at J, with 20 bases between. CDR3 region: CASSPLGGRGGETQYF. Here the CDR3 DNA reads TGCGCCAGCAGCCCCTTGGGGGGCAGGGGTGGAGAGACCCAGTACTTC.

This clonotype has only one observation. The chain recombines TRBV6-6 with TRBJ1-1; possibly TRBD1 for D (5 bases). The CDR3 has 14 amino acids. V was pared by 5 bases and J by 6 bases, with 16 bases between. Germline V gene sequence: CDR1 MNHNY, CDR2 SVGAGI (reference sequence). The CDR3 protein is CASSDDRLRAEAFF. In nucleotides, the CDR3 is TGTGCCAGCAGTGATGACAGACTAAGAGCTGAAGCTTTCTTT.